Below are 9 T cell receptor beta chains sequenced from a single sample in a study of T cells in Graves' hyperthyroidism and ophthalmopathy. Amplification yielded TCR beta CDR3 regions, with RNA transcripts as the source. HTBI primers were used for first-round RT-PCR of the TCR CDR3. TCRdb re-called the multiplex PCR reads through MiXCR, storing one row per CDR3 protein. The sample has some 440,000 distinct CDR3 sequences; more than 15% are singletons. The source material was blood. The receptor source for this set is a woman between 18 and 29 years old with Graves' hyperthyroidism.

This clonotype occurred a few times. The J gene is TRBJ1-3, the V gene TRBV12-3 or TRBV12-4; D unclear. The CDR3 has 13 residues. V dropped 6 bases and J dropped 6 bases, with 12 bases sitting between them. The CDR3 reads CASSPGVVNTIYF. CDR3 nucleotides: TGTGCCAGCAGCCCAGGTGTAGTAAACACCATATATTTT.

In its sample, this clonotype was seen a few times. CDR3 residues: CASSPIESDYEQYF. CDR3 DNA: TGTGCCAGCTCACCAATCGAGTCCGACTACGAGCAGTACTTC. This sequence joins TRBV18 and TRBJ2-7; D is unclear. The V and J ends lost 2 bases and 3 bases respectively, with 11 bases between them. The CDR3 has 14 amino acids. Germline lookup yields CDR1 KGHSH and CDR2 LQKENI.

CDR3: CSVPSGRNTGELFF. Here the CDR3 DNA reads TGCAGCGTACCTAGCGGGAGGAACACCGGGGAGCTGTTTTTT. The J gene is TRBJ2-2, the V gene TRBV29-1; 10 nucleotides align to TRBD2. Germline-derived CDR1 and CDR2 are SQVTM and ANQGSEA. J lost 1 base, V lost 6 bases, and 2 bases had no gene match. The CDR3 is 14 residues long.

This clonotype was detected many times. The chain carries TRBV18 and TRBJ2-7; 15 bases are a match to TRBD2. The CDR3 has 17 residues. The junction had 4 bases not matched to a gene; V was cut back by 2 bases and J by 2 bases. Germline-derived CDR1 and CDR2 are KGHSH and LQKENI. The CDR3 coding sequence is TGTGCCAGCTCACCAAAAGGACTAGCGGGAGGGACCTACGAGCAGTACTTC. Encoded protein: CASSPKGLAGGTYEQYF.

This clonotype occurred many times. The chain employs TRBV6-1 and TRBJ2-7, with TRBD2 matching over 11 bases. CDR3 length: 14 amino acids. With V trimmed by 5 bases and J by 5 bases, 5 bases remained unmatched. CDR1 MNHNS and CDR2 SASEGT come from the germline V gene. CDR3 loop: CASSYSGGANEQYF. CDR3 in DNA: TGTGCCAGCAGTTATAGCGGGGGGGCGAACGAGCAGTACTTC.

This clonotype was seen repeatedly, ten times or more. The V and J genes are TRBV7-9 and TRBJ2-1; D may correspond to TRBD1 or TRBD2 (6 bases each). The V gene lost 2 bases and the J gene lost 8 bases, with 10 bases spanning the gap. CDR3 length: 13 amino acids. Germline V CDR1 and CDR2: SEHNR, FQNEAQ (reference sequence). The CDR3 spells CASSLRGDDEQFF. In DNA, the CDR3 is TGTGCCAGCAGCTTAAGGGGGGACGATGAGCAGTTCTTC.

This clonotype was recorded at least ten times. This sequence joins TRBV6-1 and TRBJ2-5; 7 nucleotides match TRBD1. Losses at the gene ends were 0 bases for V and 5 bases for J; bases not matched to a gene: 6. This CDR3 spans 15 amino acids. Germline assignment: CDR1 MNHNS and CDR2 SASEGT. The CDR3 coding sequence is TGTGCCAGCAGTGAAGCTGACAGGGTAGGGGAGACCCAGTACTTC. Amino acids: CASSEADRVGETQYF.

In its sample, this clonotype was seen many times. CDR3: CATSPLAGVTDEQYF. The CDR3 bases are TGTGCCACCAGTCCACTAGCGGGAGTTACGGACGAGCAGTACTTC. V and J are TRBV24-1 and TRBJ2-7, with 11 bases aligning to TRBD2. The germline V gene has CDR1 KGHDR and CDR2 SFDVKD. The length of the CDR3 is 15 residues. V lost 6 bases to trimming and J lost 5 bases; unmatched junction nucleotides: 8.

This clonotype was counted only a few times. This rearrangement joins TRBV2 to TRBJ2-3; TRBD2 matches at 12 bases. The V gene's germline CDR1 is SNHLY and CDR2 FYNNEI. The CDR3 is 16 amino acids. V shed 4 bases, J shed 2 bases, and the junction held 4 bases outside the gene matches. In DNA, the CDR3 is TGTGCCAGCAGTGGGGGACTAGCGGGTTACACAGATACGCAGTATTTT. Translation gives CASSGGLAGYTDTQYF.